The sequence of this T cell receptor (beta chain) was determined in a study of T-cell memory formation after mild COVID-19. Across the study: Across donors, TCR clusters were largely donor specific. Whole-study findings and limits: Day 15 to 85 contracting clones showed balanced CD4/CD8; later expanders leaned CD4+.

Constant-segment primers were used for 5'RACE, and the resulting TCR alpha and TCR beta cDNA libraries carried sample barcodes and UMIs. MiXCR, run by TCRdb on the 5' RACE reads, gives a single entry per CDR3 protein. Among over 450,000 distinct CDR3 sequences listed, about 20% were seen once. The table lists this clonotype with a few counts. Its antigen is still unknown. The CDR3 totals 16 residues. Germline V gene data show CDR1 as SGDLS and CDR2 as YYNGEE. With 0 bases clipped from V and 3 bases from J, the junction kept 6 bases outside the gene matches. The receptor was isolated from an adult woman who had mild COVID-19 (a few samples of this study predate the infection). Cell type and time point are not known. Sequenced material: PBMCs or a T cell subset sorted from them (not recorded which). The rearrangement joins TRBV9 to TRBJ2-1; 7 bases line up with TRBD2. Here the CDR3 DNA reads TGTGCCAGCAGCGTAGAAGTGCGGGAGTTCTACAATGAGCAGTTCTTC. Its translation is CASSVEVREFYNEQFF.